This T cell receptor beta chain was found in a study of CD8 T cell repertoires and HIV-1 epitope variants. Study in general: Each of Twenty-five Gag and Nef epitope peptides stimulated a separate culture. Controls were a CMV, EBV and flu pool, Ebola AY9, and no peptide.

Profiling relied on immunoSEQ multiplex PCR, and the TCRdb table lists in-frame clones only, not all of them. This table holds a few thousand clones, approximately 67% found once. The table lists this clone with a count of one. Its antigen is not identified. Germline V lookup: CDR1 MDHEN, CDR2 SYDVKM. The V end lost 6 bases, the J end lost 4 bases, and 10 bases lay between the germline ends. The length of the CDR3 is 12 residues. The sequence was collected from a male donor with HIV. The sample taken for sequencing was cultured CD8+ T cells derived from PBMCs. The chain is built from TRBV28 and TRBJ2-7, with D uncertain. The CDR3 DNA follows: TGTGCCAGCAGCTCCGACACATACGAGCAGTACTTC. Its protein product is CASSSDTYEQYF.